The following is a T cell receptor beta chain sequence with its context. What antigen it recognizes has not been identified. Its ends do not fully match the called genes, so a read error is possible. The read comes to an end 3 residues before the CDR3 does, leaving the germline J gene to fill in the end. The meaning of the sample's time point label: blood sample drawn before combined kidney and bone marrow transplant. Unstimulated Tregs (CD4+CD25+CD127-), CD4+ non-Tregs (CD4+CD25-), CD4 and CD8 cells were FACS-sorted from thawed PBMCs. The patients were a few recipients of combined kidney and bone marrow transplants from the ITN036ST trial, and samples were available only for these trial subjects. Healthy control blood was processed to PBMCs with a Ficoll density gradient and then cryopreserved, whereas patient PBMCs were collected both before and after transplant. For TCRbeta CDR3 sequencing, genomic DNA from the sorted cells was extracted using the QIAGEN DNeasy Blood and Tissue Kit. High-throughput TCRbeta CDR3 sequencing was carried out commercially through immunoSEQ, with PCR amplification with bias correction and internal controls included. In the original analysis: A unique productive TCRbeta sequence was defined by the CDR3 nucleotide sequence when primers matched, and otherwise by the CDR3 amino acid sequence together with the Vbeta and Jbeta genes. Sorting error was corrected by removing sequences shared between sorted populations at a frequency ratio of 2:1 or less, and the remaining shared sequences were assigned to the higher population. Sequences were defined as donor-reactive when expanded at least 5-fold in CFSE-low cells versus unstimulated cells and present at a frequency of at least 0.01% in CFSE-low cells. Repertoire divergence was quantified by Jensen-Shannon divergence using the top 100 TCRbeta sequences ranked by frequency. For any sample with multiple sequencing runs, sorting error was corrected in each run separately before the runs were pooled. The table comes from immuneACCESS by way of TCRdb, which keeps in-frame sequences with V and J called. Part of the clones is missing from these tables; in studies checked, under half for an unresolved V gene and the rest for unknown reasons. V and J calls and clone size come straight from that table; D and trimming were deduced from the DNA. This sample's table contains roughly 30,000 clones. The ten largest clones represent approximately 15% of the sample.

The data derive from a study of Tregs in tolerant kidney transplant recipients (dated by TCRdb to the late 2010s). For the wider study: Related donors were used in the transplants with nonmyeloablative bone marrow transplantation, and mixed chimerism was transient in the human trials. Before combined kidney and bone marrow transplantation, this study identified donor-specific regulatory T cells using TCRbeta sequencing and then followed those same cells after transplant.

What the research found in general, with its limitations: The study was limited by small patient numbers, and the findings need validation in larger populations and under other immunosuppression protocols. For some patients the PCR primers changed over time, which made it impossible to compare the samples from those patients at the nucleotide level. Donor-specific Treg expansion exceeded global Treg expansion in tolerant patients, suggesting antigen-driven rather than nonspecific expansion. Expanding Tregs with activated donor B cells appeared to identify the most biologically relevant and donor-specific TCRbeta repertoire. Although technical replication error seemed to be minimal, the question of biological reproducibility was not addressed directly.

From the cysteine up to the phenylalanine, the CDR3 has a length of 14 residues. The DNA covers only part of the CDR3, 33 bases in frame from base 1. CDR1 and CDR2 are drawn from the germline V gene: LGHNA, YNFKEQ. The receptor comes from a human donor who received a combined kidney and bone marrow transplant. The chain joins TRBV4-2 to TRBJ1-2, with 9 bases in between that match TRBD1. The sequencing here drew on CD8+ T cells from blood, taken before the transplant. For the CDR3, the sequence is CASSQDRTGDGYTF. The CDR3 DNA, read in part, is TGCGCCAGCAGCCAGGACCGGACAGGGGATGGC.